The present TCR beta chain was sequenced within a study of cytomegalovirus exposure and HLA in healthy donors. PCR amplification relied on 60 Vbeta primers (plus 13 Jbeta primers). Measured with immunoSEQ multiplex PCR; TCRdb has only the in-frame clones, and not every one. This sample has about 180,000 clones, with more than 60% found just once. A few counts support this clone. The V end was cut by 2 bases, the J end by 2 bases, with 18 bases between. Germline loops: CDR1 SGHDT, CDR2 YYEEEE. This CDR3 comprises 17 residues. Sequencing was carried out using PBMCs. This clonotype originated in a man between 18 and 35 years old in good health and CMV-seronegative. This chain joins TRBV5-6 and TRBJ2-3; D is uncertain. Written as DNA, the CDR3 is TGTGCCAGCAGCTTTAGATTTGCGCTGTCCTACACAGATACGCAGTATTTT. Encoded protein: CASSFRFALSYTDTQYF.